The present TCR beta chain was sequenced within a study of blood T cell repertoires in COVID-19. Assay used: immunoSEQ multiplex PCR; TCRdb lists only in-frame clones, some missing. Here the sample spans around 250,000 clones, approximately 90% being singletons. The CDR3 is 16 residues long. Trimming removed 4 bases from V and 8 bases from J, with 21 bases in between. The germline gives CDR1 SGHRS, CDR2 YFSETQ. Specimen: PBMCs or T cells enriched from blood (not recorded which). V is TRBV5-1 and J is TRBJ2-2; D possibly corresponds to TRBD1 (6 bases). The TCR was taken from a woman aged 25 to 45 who had recovered from COVID-19. The CDR3 region has the DNA TGCGCCAGCAGCGATGGACAGACCAACACCGGTGGGGAGCTGTTTTTT. Its translation: CASSDGQTNTGGELFF.